The 32 T cell receptor beta chains reported below all come from one sample, sequenced in a study of regulatory T cells in long-lasting Graves disease. Arm-PCR with iRepertoire HTBI primers amplified the CDR3 regions for these TCR beta libraries. TCRdb fed the multiplex PCR reads into MiXCR, producing one record per CDR3 protein. The data contain some 370,000 distinct CDR3 sequences, about 11% of them singletons. The sample's time point: newly diagnosed GD, antithyroid drugs for less than 3 months. RNA from PBMCs was the source of the TCR library. The same sample was also used in a study of T cells in Graves' hyperthyroidism and ophthalmopathy.

The material sequenced was peripheral blood mononuclear cells (PBMCs), taken at new diagnosis, from a patient treated with antithyroid drugs. The receptors were sampled from a woman aged 18-29 years with Graves disease.

CDR3 amino acids: CASSLTGQGYGYTF. CDR3 bases: TGTGCCAGCAGTCTGACGGGACAGGGATATGGCTACACCTTC. V usage is TRBV6-2 or TRBV6-3 and J usage is TRBJ1-2; 9 bases map to TRBD1. This CDR3 spans 14 amino acids. Germline CDR1 and CDR2: MNHEY and SVGEGT. V dropped 5 bases and J dropped 5; count of bases not matched to a gene: 6.

This clonotype was counted between two and nine times. The DNA of the CDR3 is TGTGCCAGCACCCGGGACAGTTACGAGCAGTACGTC. As protein: CASTRDSYEQYV. The chain has TRBV6-1 and TRBJ2-7; 7 bases line up with TRBD1. The junction had 4 bases not matched to a gene; V was cut back by 7 bases and J by 4 bases. CDR3 size: 12 residues. Germline V gene lookup returns CDR1 MNHNS and CDR2 SASEGT.

This clonotype was seen many times. V usage is TRBV6-1 and J usage is TRBJ2-3; D is perhaps TRBD1 (6 bases). This CDR3 is 13 amino acids long. V lost 3 bases and J 6 bases, leaving 10 bases between the germline ends. CDR1 is MNHNS, CDR2 SASEGT, per germline. The CDR3 protein is CASSDRTGDTQYF. In DNA form, the CDR3 reads TGTGCCAGCAGTGATCGCACAGGGGATACGCAGTATTTT.

The chain carries TRBV4-3 and TRBJ2-1; 7 bases are shared with TRBD1. CDR3 length equals 16 residues. V dropped 2 bases and J dropped 3; count of bases not matched to a gene: 7. CDR1 is LGHNA, CDR2 YSLEER, per germline. In DNA form, the CDR3 reads TGCGCCAGCAGCCAAATCCTCGGGACAGACTACAATGAGCAGTTCTTC. Translating gives CASSQILGTDYNEQFF.

This clonotype was counted ten times or more. The chain carries TRBV28 and TRBJ2-2; 10 bases fit TRBD1. The J segment lost 2 bases and the V segment lost 7 bases, leaving 7 bases of the junction unmatched. The CDR3 totals 16 residues. CDR1 is MDHEN and CDR2 is SYDVKM in the germline V gene. The CDR3 DNA follows: TGTGCCAGCATCCGAAGGACAGGGGGTAACACCGGGGAGCTGTTTTTT. Protein product: CASIRRTGGNTGELFF.

As for this clonotype: Given a far larger clone just one base away, this is likely a sequencing read error. The final CDR3 position lacks the conserved phenylalanine or tryptophan, pointing to a likely read error. V gene TRBV6-2 or TRBV6-3 combines with J gene TRBJ1-1, with unresolved D. This CDR3 region has 15 residues. Germline-derived CDR1 and CDR2 are MNHEY and SVGEGT. V was cut by 0 bases and J by 4 bases, with 12 bases left in between. In nucleotides, the CDR3 is TGTGCCAGCAGTTACTCGAAAACCGGTGGCACTGAAGCTTTCATT. This encodes CASSYSKTGGTEAFI.

This clonotype was counted at least ten times. V gene TRBV20-1 combines with J gene TRBJ1-4; no firm D call. V was trimmed by 2 bases and J by 3 bases, leaving 10 bases between them. CDR3 length equals 14 residues. In germline, CDR1 is DFQATT, CDR2 SNEGSKA (reference sequence). The CDR3 DNA follows: TGCAGTGCTAGAAGGAGCATCGCTAATGAAAAACTGTTTTTT. Translating it yields CSARRSIANEKLFF.

At least ten counts were recorded for this clonotype. V gene TRBV6-5 combines with J gene TRBJ1-2; maybe TRBD1 (6 bases). V shed 2 bases and J shed 2 bases, with 18 bases lying between them. CDR1 and CDR2 (germline): MNHEY, SVGAGI. The CDR3 is made up of 17 amino acids. DNA for the CDR3: TGTGCCAGCAGTTACGGCTTTCGGGGGCGCGGAAACTATGGCTACACCTTC. Protein sequence: CASSYGFRGRGNYGYTF.

This chain links TRBV24-1 with TRBJ2-1, with 16 bases matching TRBD2. The V segment lost 3 bases and the J segment 1 base; nucleotides outside the gene matches: 5. This CDR3 is built from 19 residues. Germline loops: CDR1 KGHDR, CDR2 SFDVKD. Here the CDR3 DNA reads TGTGCCACCAGTGATCCGGGACTAGCGGGAGGGCGGTCCTACAATGAGCAGTTCTTC. It encodes CATSDPGLAGGRSYNEQFF.

This clonotype was recorded at least ten times. V and J are TRBV29-1 and TRBJ2-1; D remains ambiguous. This CDR3 region has 13 residues. Germline V gives CDR1 SQVTM, CDR2 ANQGSEA. V lost 1 base, J lost 8 bases, and 12 bases lay in between. The CDR3 sequence: CSVEGAIGYEQFF. CDR3 nucleotides: TGCAGCGTTGAAGGGGCCATCGGGTATGAGCAGTTCTTC.

There are many counts of this clonotype. The rearrangement uses TRBV6-1 and TRBJ1-2, with 7 bases aligning to TRBD1. V lost 5 bases and J lost 8; bases outside the gene matches: 11. CDR3 size: 14 residues. Germline assignment: CDR1 MNHNS and CDR2 SASEGT. The CDR3 DNA sequence: TGTGCCAGCAGTCAGGGGGACGTTGTCTTCGGCTACACCTTC. This translates into CASSQGDVVFGYTF.

The rearrangement joins TRBV5-1 to TRBJ1-2; D perhaps matches TRBD1 (5 bases). There are 14 residues in the CDR3. In germline, CDR1 is SGHRS, CDR2 YFSETQ. Trimming pared 8 bases from V and 6 bases from J, leaving 20 bases between. CDR3: CASTFEGKANGYTF. DNA for the CDR3: TGCGCCAGTACCTTTGAGGGGAAAGCGAATGGCTACACCTTC.

This clonotype was counted ten times or more. CDR3 bases: TGCAGTGCTATTGCGGGAGCTCCCTACGAGCAGTACTTC. Translation gives CSAIAGAPYEQYF. This sequence joins TRBV20-1 and TRBJ2-7; TRBD2 matches at 7 bases. The CDR3 is made up of 13 amino acids. Trimming cost V 4 bases and J 2 bases; bases outside gene matches: 5. Germline V gene sequence: CDR1 DFQATT, CDR2 SNEGSKA (reference sequence).

This clonotype was counted a few times. The chain recombines TRBV6-1 with TRBJ2-7, with 7 bases matching TRBD1. Germline V gene lookup returns CDR1 MNHNS and CDR2 SASEGT. The V segment lost 7 bases and the J segment 3 bases; nucleotides outside the gene matches: 9. The CDR3 totals 14 residues. Here the CDR3 reads CASIRSTGNYEQYF. The CDR3 region has the DNA TGTGCCAGCATTCGATCGACAGGGAACTACGAGCAGTACTTC.

This clonotype was seen repeatedly, ten times or more. CDR3 in amino acids: CASSLGRAGVGDTQYF. CDR3 DNA: TGTGCCAGCAGCTTAGGCCGCGCGGGAGTGGGAGATACGCAGTATTTT. The chain joins TRBV13 to TRBJ2-3; 7 nucleotides line up with TRBD2. This CDR3 comprises 16 residues. The germline V gene has CDR1 PRHDT and CDR2 FYEKMQ (reference sequence). J gave up 5 bases and V 0 bases, and 8 bases lay outside the gene matches.

This clonotype came up many times. The chain joins TRBV30 to TRBJ1-2, with unresolved D. The CDR3 loop spans 13 amino acids. Germline V gene lookup returns CDR1 GTSNPN and CDR2 SVGIG (reference sequence). Trimming took 0 bases from V and 4 from J, leaving 9 bases between them. This CDR3 is CAWSVGHLYGYTF. The CDR3 DNA reads as TGTGCCTGGAGTGTAGGCCACCTCTATGGCTACACCTTC.

The chain employs TRBV19 and TRBJ1-4; D ambiguous. This CDR3 is 14 amino acids long. In germline, CDR1 is LNHDA, CDR2 SQIVND (reference sequence). The V end was cut by 7 bases, the J end by 7 bases, with 16 bases between. CDR3 loop: CASTSGSVGEKLFF. In DNA, the CDR3 is TGTGCCAGTACCTCCGGCAGTGTTGGTGAAAAACTGTTTTTT.

This chain links TRBV4-1 with TRBJ1-1; D is undetermined. The length of the CDR3 is 15 residues. The germline gives CDR1 MGHRA, CDR2 YSYEKL. Deletions cut 0 bases from V and 4 bases from J, with 12 bases between. The CDR3 DNA is TGCGCCAGCAGCCAAGAAGTGGCAGAACCCACTGAAGCTTTCTTT. Encoded protein: CASSQEVAEPTEAFF.

The chain uses TRBV9 and TRBJ2-6; 9 bases line up with TRBD1. The CDR3 runs 18 residues. V shed 4 bases, J shed 0 bases, and the junction held 8 bases outside the gene matches. Looked up from germline, CDR1 is SGDLS and CDR2 is YYNGEE. The CDR3 protein is CASSLSTGGSSGANVLTF. The DNA for the CDR3 is TGTGCCAGCAGCCTCTCGACAGGGGGGAGCTCTGGGGCCAACGTCCTGACTTTC.

This clonotype was seen repeatedly, ten times or more. This chain joins TRBV11-1 and TRBJ2-1, with a tentative D call TRBD1 (6 bases). Germline CDR1 is SGHAT and CDR2 is FQDESV (reference sequence). The germline V and J ends were trimmed by 0 bases and 0 bases, with 12 bases remaining between them. The CDR3 contains 17 residues. The CDR3 loop reads CASSLARDTSSYNEQFF. CDR3 DNA: TGTGCCAGCAGCTTAGCCCGGGACACCAGCTCCTACAATGAGCAGTTCTTC.

This clonotype was found a few times. With a much larger clone just one base away, this may be a read error. This chain connects TRBV27 to TRBJ2-7; D remains ambiguous. V lost 1 base and J 0 bases, leaving 4 bases between the germline ends. The CDR3 covers 13 residues. Germline V gene sequence: CDR1 MNHEY, CDR2 SMNVEV (reference sequence). In nucleotides, the CDR3 is TGTGCCAGCAGTTTATGCGTCTCCTACGAGCAGTACTTC. Translated: CASSLCVSYEQYF.

This clonotype was counted many times. The chain couples TRBV6-2 or TRBV6-3 to TRBJ2-2, with a possible D match to TRBD2 (5 bases). The CDR3 loop spans 15 amino acids. CDR1 MNHEY and CDR2 SVGEGT come from the germline V gene. The ends were cut back, 4 bases at V and 6 bases at J, with 15 bases in the middle. CDR3: CASSSPLRGPGELFF. CDR3 sequence (DNA): TGTGCCAGCAGTTCCCCTCTAAGAGGGCCCGGGGAGCTGTTTTTT.

This clonotype was picked up a small number of times. This chain joins TRBV5-6 and TRBJ1-4; D ambiguous. The CDR3 runs to 15 residues. In germline, CDR1 is SGHDT, CDR2 YYEEEE. The germline V and J ends were trimmed by 2 bases and 8 bases, with 16 bases remaining between them. The CDR3 reads CASSLAEDVGEKLFF. CDR3 coding DNA: TGTGCCAGCAGCTTAGCAGAAGACGTTGGGGAAAAACTGTTTTTT.

This clonotype was observed a handful of times. DNA for the CDR3: TGCAGTGCTAGAGATGGCCAGGTTACAAACACTGAAGCTTTCTTT. This translates into CSARDGQVTNTEAFF. The rearrangement joins TRBV20-1 to TRBJ1-1; D unresolved. The CDR3 is made up of 15 amino acids. Per the germline V gene, CDR1 is DFQATT and CDR2 is SNEGSKA (reference sequence). V was shortened by 0 bases and J by 2 bases, with 13 bases between the two germline ends.

This clonotype has only one observation. The chain carries TRBV6-2 or TRBV6-3 and TRBJ2-6; possible D gene TRBD2, 5 bases. Germline V gene lookup returns CDR1 MNHEY and CDR2 SVGEGT. The CDR3 runs 14 residues. Trimming shortened V by 5 bases and J by 4 bases, and 9 bases separated the two germline ends. CDR3 DNA: TGTGCCAGCAGTGGGTTAGCGGGGGCCAACGTCCTGACTTTC. Its translation is CASSGLAGANVLTF.

This clonotype was counted a few times. The rearrangement links TRBV5-5 to TRBJ1-6, with D hard to call. CDR1 and CDR2 (germline): SGHKS, YYEKEE (reference sequence). Trimming took off 2 bases at V and 8 bases at J, with 5 bases between the two ends. The CDR3 runs 12 residues. The CDR3 DNA reads as TGTGCCAGCAGCTTTGGGGATTCACCCCTCCACTTT. It yields the protein CASSFGDSPLHF. The full variable domain, in which reference TRBV5-5 and TRBJ1-6 provide the parts outside the CDR3, is DAGVTQSPTHLIKTRGQQVTLRCSPISGHKSVSWYQQVLGQGPQFIFQYYEKEERGRGNFPDRFSARQFPNYSSELNVNALLLGDSALYLCASSFGDSPLHFGNGTRLTVT.

This clonotype was seen ten or more times. The genes are TRBV15 and TRBJ2-3, with 11 bases identical to TRBD2. The CDR3 length is 18 residues. The J segment lost 0 bases and the V segment lost 1 base, leaving 6 bases of the junction unmatched. Germline V CDR1 and CDR2: LNHNV, YYDKDF (reference sequence). The CDR3 sequence: CATSRGLAGHSSTDTQYF. CDR3 nucleotides: TGTGCCACCAGCAGAGGACTAGCGGGGCATTCTAGCACAGATACGCAGTATTTT. The full variable domain, completed using reference TRBV15 and TRBJ2-3, is DAMVIQNPRYQVTQFGKPVTLSCSQTLNHNVMYWYQQKSSQAPKLLFHYYDKDFNNEADTPDNFQSRRPNTSFCFLDIRSPGLGDTAMYLCATSRGLAGHSSTDTQYFGPGTRLTVL.

The chain couples TRBV7-3 to TRBJ2-1, with 14 positions matching TRBD2. Germline values: CDR1 SGHTA, CDR2 FQGTGA. Trimming removed 2 bases from V and 6 bases from J; junction bases left unmatched: 6. The CDR3 covers 17 residues. CDR3 nucleotides: TGTGCCAGCAGCTTATTTCGGACTAGCGGGGGGATCAATGAGCAGTTCTTC. Its protein is CASSLFRTSGGINEQFF.

The chain employs TRBV19 and TRBJ2-7; TRBD2 matches 10 bases. The CDR3 extends over 16 amino acids. V lost 7 bases to trimming and J lost 3 bases; unmatched junction nucleotides: 12. CDR1 and CDR2 from the germline V gene are LNHDA and SQIVND (reference sequence). This CDR3 is CASTPSGRAGDYEQYF. The CDR3 DNA is TGTGCCAGTACCCCCAGCGGGAGGGCCGGGGACTACGAGCAGTACTTC. Using reference TRBV19 and TRBJ2-7 for the parts outside the CDR3, the full variable domain is DGGITQSPKYLFRKEGQNVTLSCEQNLNHDAMYWYRQDPGQGLRLIYYSQIVNDFQKGDIAEGYSVSREKKESFPLTVTSAQKNPTAFYLCASTPSGRAGDYEQYFGPGTRLTVT.

J is TRBJ1-1 and V is TRBV2; tentatively, D is TRBD1 (6 bases). Trimming removed 7 bases at V and 1 base at J, with 10 bases between. Germline CDR1 and CDR2: SNHLY and FYNNEI. The CDR3 covers 13 residues. CDR3 DNA: TGTGCCAGCAAGGGGGGATGGAACACTGAAGCTTTCTTT. Protein product: CASKGGWNTEAFF.

A few counts support this clonotype. This chain uses TRBV7-2 with TRBJ2-1; no clear D. The CDR3 covers 16 residues. Per the germline V gene, CDR1 is SGHTA and CDR2 is FQGNSA. V lost 2 bases and J 0 bases, leaving 11 bases between the germline ends. CDR3 in DNA: TGTGCCAGCAGCTTAAAGACCTTCAGCTCCTACAATGAGCAGTTCTTC. Its protein is CASSLKTFSSYNEQFF.

This clonotype was found many times. This chain links TRBV11-2 with TRBJ1-1, with a possible D match to TRBD1 (5 bases). This CDR3 contains 17 residues. In germline, CDR1 is SGHAT, CDR2 FQNNGV. V was trimmed by 0 bases and J by 3 bases, leaving 17 bases between them. The CDR3 DNA reads TGTGCCAGCAGCTTAGATTGGACGCCCCGGGGGGACACTGAAGCTTTCTTT. Translating gives CASSLDWTPRGDTEAFF.